This T cell receptor (beta chain) was recorded in a study of blood T cell repertoires in COVID-19. On the study more broadly: COVID-19 samples, acute and convalescent, were from the United States, Italy and Spain.

Cohort 3 donors were reported recovered after two negative PCRs, clearance, or symptom resolution. This clone showed up just a few times. The assay was immunoSEQ multiplex PCR, and TCRdb's table has in-frame clones only and misses some. The table shows under 150,000 clones, with about 86% occurring only once. The sequence was obtained from a woman aged 50 to 60 who had recovered from COVID-19. The sample was PBMCs or T cells enriched from blood (not recorded which).

CDR3 nucleotides: TGTGCCTGGAGTGTACAGGGTCGGACTGAAGCTTTCTTT. Translation gives CAWSVQGRTEAFF. V usage is TRBV30 and J usage is TRBJ1-1; tentative D call: TRBD1 (6 bases). This CDR3 has 13 amino acids. Looked up from germline, CDR1 is GTSNPN and CDR2 is SVGIG (reference sequence). The V and J ends lost 0 bases and 5 bases respectively, with 10 bases between them.